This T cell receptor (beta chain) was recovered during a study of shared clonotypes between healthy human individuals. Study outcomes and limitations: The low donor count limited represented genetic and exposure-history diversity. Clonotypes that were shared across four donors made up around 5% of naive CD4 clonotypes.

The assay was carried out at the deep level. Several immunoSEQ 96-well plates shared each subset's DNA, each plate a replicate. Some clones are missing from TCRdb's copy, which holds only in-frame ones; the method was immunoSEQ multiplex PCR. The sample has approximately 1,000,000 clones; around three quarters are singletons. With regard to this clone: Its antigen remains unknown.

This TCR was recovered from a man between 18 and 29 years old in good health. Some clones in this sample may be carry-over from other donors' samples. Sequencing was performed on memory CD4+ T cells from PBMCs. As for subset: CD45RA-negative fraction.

In DNA form, the CDR3 reads TGCGCCAGCAGCCCGCTGAGGACAGGAGAGACCCAGTACTTC. Amino acid sequence: CASSPLRTGETQYF. This sequence joins TRBV4-3 and TRBJ2-5, with TRBD1 identical over 7 bases. There are 14 residues in the CDR3. J lost 4 bases, V lost 4 bases, and 6 bases had no gene match. Germline CDR1 reads LGHNA; CDR2 reads YSLEER.